This TCR beta chain was sequenced in a study of blood T cell repertoires in COVID-19. Study-wide background: The cDNA or gDNA used as material had been derived from T cells, B-cell-depleted T cells, or PBMCs.

The germline V gene encodes CDR1 LGHNA and CDR2 YSLEER. The CDR3 is 19 residues long. The V gene end was trimmed by 1 base and the J gene end by 0 bases; junction bases not matched to a gene: 9. How the authors handled the data: Amplified reference gene primers provided the basis for estimating nucleated cell counts. Libraries were prepared by immunoSEQ multiplex PCR; TCRdb keeps only in-frame clonotypes and omits some of them. D and trimming come from the DNA, and the V and J calls and clone size come from that table. The table lists around 400,000 clones, approximately 89% of them singletons, with about 10% in the top ten. Those enrolled in Seattle joined during active infection and were followed longitudinally afterward. This clone was seen only a few times.

The sample consisted of peripheral blood. The receptor was isolated from a woman aged 25-40 years with COVID-19, enrolled during active disease. This sequence joins TRBV4-3 and TRBJ2-6; 7 bases are a match to TRBD1. CDR3 bases: TGCGCCAGCAGCCAAGCTCTAGACAGGGCGAGCTCTGGGGCCAACGTCCTGACTTTC. Its translation: CASSQALDRASSGANVLTF.